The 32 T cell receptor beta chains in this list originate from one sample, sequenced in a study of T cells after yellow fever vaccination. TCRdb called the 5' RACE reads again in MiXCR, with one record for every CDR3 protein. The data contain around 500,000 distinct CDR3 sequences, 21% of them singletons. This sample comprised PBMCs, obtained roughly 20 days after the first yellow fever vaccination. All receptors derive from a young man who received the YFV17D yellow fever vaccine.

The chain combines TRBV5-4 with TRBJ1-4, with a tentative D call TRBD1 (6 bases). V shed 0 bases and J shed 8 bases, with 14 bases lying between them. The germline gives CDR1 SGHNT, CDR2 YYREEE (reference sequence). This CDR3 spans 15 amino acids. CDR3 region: CASSLAPGEYEKLFF. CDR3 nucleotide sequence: TGTGCCAGCAGCTTGGCCCCAGGGGAGTACGAAAAACTGTTTTTT.

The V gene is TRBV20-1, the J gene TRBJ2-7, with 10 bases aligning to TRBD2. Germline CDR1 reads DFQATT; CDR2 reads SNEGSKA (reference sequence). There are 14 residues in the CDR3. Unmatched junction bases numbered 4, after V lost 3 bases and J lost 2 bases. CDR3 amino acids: CSASLAGDPYEQYF. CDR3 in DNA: TGCAGTGCTAGCCTAGCGGGGGACCCCTACGAGCAGTACTTC.

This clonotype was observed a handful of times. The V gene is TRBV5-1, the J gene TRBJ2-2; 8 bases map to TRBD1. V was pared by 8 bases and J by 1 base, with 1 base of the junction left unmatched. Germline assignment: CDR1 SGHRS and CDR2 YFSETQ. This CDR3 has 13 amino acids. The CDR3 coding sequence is TGCGCCAGAGGGACAGGGAACACCGGGGAGCTGTTTTTT. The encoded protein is CARGTGNTGELFF. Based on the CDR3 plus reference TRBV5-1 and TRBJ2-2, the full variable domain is KAGVTQTPRYLIKTRGQQVTLSCSPISGHRSVSWYQQTPGQGLQFLFEYFSETQRNKGNFPGRFSGRQFSNSRSEMNVSTLELGDSALYLCARGTGNTGELFFGEGSRLTVL.

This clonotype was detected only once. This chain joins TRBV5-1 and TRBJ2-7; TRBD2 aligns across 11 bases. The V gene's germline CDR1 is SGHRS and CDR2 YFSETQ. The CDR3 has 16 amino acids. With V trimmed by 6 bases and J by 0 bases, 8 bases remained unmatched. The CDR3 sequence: CASKSALAGGSYEQYF. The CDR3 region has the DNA TGCGCCAGCAAGTCAGCTCTAGCGGGGGGCTCCTACGAGCAGTACTTC.

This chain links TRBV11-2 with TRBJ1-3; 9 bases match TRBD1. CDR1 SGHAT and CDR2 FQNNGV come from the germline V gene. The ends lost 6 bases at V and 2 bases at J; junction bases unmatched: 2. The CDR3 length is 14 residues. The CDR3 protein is CASRDRGTGNTIYF. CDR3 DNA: TGTGCCAGCAGGGACAGGGGCACTGGAAACACCATATATTTT.

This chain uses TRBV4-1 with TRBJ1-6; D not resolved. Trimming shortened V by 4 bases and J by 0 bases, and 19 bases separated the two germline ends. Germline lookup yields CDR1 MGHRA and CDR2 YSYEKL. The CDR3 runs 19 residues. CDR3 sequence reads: CASSRGAGDLNSYNSPLHF. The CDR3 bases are TGCGCCAGCAGCCGCGGAGCAGGTGATCTAAACTCCTATAATTCACCCCTCCACTTT.

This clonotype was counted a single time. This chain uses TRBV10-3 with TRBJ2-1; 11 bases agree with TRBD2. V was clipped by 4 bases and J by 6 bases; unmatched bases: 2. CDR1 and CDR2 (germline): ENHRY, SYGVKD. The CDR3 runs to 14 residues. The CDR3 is CAISASGGSNEQFF. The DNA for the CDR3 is TGTGCCATCAGTGCTAGCGGGGGGAGCAATGAGCAGTTCTTC.

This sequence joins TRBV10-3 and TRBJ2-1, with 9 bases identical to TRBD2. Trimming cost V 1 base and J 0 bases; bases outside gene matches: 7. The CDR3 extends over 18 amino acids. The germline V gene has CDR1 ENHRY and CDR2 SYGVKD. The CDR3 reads CAISELGIAGASYNEQFF. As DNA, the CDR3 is TGTGCCATCAGTGAGTTAGGGATAGCGGGGGCCTCCTACAATGAGCAGTTCTTC.

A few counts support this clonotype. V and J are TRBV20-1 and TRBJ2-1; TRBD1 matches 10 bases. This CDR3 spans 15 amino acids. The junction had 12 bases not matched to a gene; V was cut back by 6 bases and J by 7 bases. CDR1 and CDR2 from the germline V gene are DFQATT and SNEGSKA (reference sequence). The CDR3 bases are TGCAGTGCCACGTCCGGGACAGGGGCTGGGAATGAGCAGTTCTTC. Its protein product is CSATSGTGAGNEQFF.

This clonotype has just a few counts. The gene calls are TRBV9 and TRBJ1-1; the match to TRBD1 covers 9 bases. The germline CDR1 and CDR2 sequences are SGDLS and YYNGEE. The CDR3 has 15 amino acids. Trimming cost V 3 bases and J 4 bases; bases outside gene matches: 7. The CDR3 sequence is CASSALTGGRTEAFF. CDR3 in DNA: TGTGCCAGCAGCGCTCTTACAGGGGGCCGCACTGAAGCTTTCTTT.

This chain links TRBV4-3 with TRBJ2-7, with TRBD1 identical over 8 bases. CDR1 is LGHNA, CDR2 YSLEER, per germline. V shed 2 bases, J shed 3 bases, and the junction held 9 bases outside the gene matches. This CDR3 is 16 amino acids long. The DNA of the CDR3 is TGCGCCAGCAGCCAAAGCGAACGCGACAGGGGCTACGAGCAGTACTTC. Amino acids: CASSQSERDRGYEQYF.

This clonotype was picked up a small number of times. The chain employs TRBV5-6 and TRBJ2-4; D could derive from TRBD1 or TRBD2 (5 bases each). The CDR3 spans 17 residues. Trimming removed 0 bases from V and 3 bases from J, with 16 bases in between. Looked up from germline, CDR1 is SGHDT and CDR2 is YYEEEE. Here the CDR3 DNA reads TGTGCCAGCAGCTTGGCCGGCAGGGAGTGGGACAAAAACATTCAGTACTTC. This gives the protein CASSLAGREWDKNIQYF.

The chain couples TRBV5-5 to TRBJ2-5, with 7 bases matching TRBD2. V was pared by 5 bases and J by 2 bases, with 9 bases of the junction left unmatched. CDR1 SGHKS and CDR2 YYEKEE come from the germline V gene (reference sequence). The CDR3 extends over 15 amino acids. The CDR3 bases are TGTGCCAGCAGAGAAGAGCTAGCGGCTCAAGAGACCCAGTACTTC. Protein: CASREELAAQETQYF.

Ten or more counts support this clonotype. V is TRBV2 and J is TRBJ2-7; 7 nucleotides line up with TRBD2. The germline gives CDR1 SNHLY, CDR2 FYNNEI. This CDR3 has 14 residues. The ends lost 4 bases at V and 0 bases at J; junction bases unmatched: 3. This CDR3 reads CASSGRGSSYEQYV. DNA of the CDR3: TGTGCCAGCAGTGGGCGCGGGAGCTCCTACGAGCAGTACGTC.

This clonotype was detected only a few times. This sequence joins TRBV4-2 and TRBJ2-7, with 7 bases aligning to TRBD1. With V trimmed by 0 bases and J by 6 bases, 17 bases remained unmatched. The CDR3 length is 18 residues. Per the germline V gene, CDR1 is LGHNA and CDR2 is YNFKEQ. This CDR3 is CASSQEGSGQADLIEQYF. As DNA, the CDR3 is TGTGCCAGCAGCCAAGAAGGGTCAGGACAGGCGGATCTGATCGAGCAGTACTTC.

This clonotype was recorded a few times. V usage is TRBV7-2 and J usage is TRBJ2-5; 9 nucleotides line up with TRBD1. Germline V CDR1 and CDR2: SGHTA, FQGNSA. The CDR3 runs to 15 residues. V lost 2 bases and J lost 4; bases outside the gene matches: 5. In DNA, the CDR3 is TGTGCCAGCAGCTTACAGGACAGGGGCGGAGAGACCCAGTACTTC. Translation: CASSLQDRGGETQYF.

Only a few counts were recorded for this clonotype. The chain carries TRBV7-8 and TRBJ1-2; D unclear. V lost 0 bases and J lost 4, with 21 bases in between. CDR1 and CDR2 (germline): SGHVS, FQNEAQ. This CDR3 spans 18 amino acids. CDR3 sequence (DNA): TGTGCCAGCAGCTTAGCGCGCCTGGGTACGAGTTTATTCTATGGCTACACCTTC. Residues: CASSLARLGTSLFYGYTF.

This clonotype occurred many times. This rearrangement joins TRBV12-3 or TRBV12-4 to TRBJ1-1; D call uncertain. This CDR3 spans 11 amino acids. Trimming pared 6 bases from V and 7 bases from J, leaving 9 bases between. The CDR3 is CASRWRFEAFF. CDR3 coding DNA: TGTGCCAGCAGATGGCGGTTTGAAGCTTTCTTT.

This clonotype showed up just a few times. Here the CDR3 reads CASSKTDGDRASGQPQHF. The DNA of the CDR3 is TGTGCCAGCAGCAAGACCGACGGGGACAGGGCGTCGGGACAGCCCCAGCATTTT. This chain connects TRBV21-1 to TRBJ1-5; the tabulated D call, TRBD1, remains unverified against the DNA. TRBV21-1 is a recognized pseudogene. There are 18 residues in the CDR3.

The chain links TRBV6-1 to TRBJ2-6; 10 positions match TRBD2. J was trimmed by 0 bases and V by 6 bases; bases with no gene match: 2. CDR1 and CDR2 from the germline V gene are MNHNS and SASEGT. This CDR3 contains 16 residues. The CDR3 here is CASRSGGASGANVLTF. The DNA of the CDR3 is TGTGCCAGCAGGAGCGGGGGGGCCTCTGGGGCCAACGTCCTGACTTTC.

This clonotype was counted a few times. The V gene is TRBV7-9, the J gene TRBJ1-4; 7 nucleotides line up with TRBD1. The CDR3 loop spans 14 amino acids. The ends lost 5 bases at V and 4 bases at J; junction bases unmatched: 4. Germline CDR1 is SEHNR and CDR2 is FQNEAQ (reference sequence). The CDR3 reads CASSKQGSNEKLFF. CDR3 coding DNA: TGTGCCAGCAGCAAACAGGGGAGTAATGAAAAACTGTTTTTT.

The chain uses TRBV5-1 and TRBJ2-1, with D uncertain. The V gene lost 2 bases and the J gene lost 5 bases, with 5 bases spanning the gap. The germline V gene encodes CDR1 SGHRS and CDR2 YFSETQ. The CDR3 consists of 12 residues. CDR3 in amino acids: CASSFTHNEQFF. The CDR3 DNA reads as TGCGCCAGCAGCTTTACCCACAATGAGCAGTTCTTC.

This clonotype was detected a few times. CDR3 residues: CASSYMDTQYF. The DNA for the CDR3 is TGTGCCAGCAGTTACATGGATACGCAGTATTTT. This chain connects TRBV6-5 to TRBJ2-3; D remains ambiguous. CDR3 length equals 11 residues. Per the germline V gene, CDR1 is MNHEY and CDR2 is SVGAGI. V lost 2 bases and J 6 bases, leaving 3 bases between the germline ends.

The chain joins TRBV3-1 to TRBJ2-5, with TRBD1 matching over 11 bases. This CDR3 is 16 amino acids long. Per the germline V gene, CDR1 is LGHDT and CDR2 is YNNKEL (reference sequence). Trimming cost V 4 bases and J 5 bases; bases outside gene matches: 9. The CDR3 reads CASSLGRDRGSETQYF. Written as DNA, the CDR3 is TGTGCCAGCAGCCTAGGAAGGGACAGGGGGTCGGAGACCCAGTACTTC.

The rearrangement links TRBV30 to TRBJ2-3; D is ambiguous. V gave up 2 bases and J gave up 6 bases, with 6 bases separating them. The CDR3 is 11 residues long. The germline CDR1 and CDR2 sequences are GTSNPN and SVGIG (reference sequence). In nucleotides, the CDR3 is TGTGCCTGGAGTCCCGTGGATACGCAGTATTTT. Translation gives CAWSPVDTQYF. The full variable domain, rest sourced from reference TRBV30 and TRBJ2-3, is SQTIHQWPATLVQPVGSPLSLECTVEGTSNPNLYWYRQAAGRGLQLLFYSVGIGQISSEVPQNLSASRPQDRQFILSSKKLLLSDSGFYLCAWSPVDTQYFGPGTRLTVL.

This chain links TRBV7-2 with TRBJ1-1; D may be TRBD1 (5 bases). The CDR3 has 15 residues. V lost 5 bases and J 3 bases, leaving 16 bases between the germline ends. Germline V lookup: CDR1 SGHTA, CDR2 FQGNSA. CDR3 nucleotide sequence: TGTGCCAGCAGCCCCCCGGGGGGGGGGTACACTGAAGCTTTCTTT. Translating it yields CASSPPGGGYTEAFF.

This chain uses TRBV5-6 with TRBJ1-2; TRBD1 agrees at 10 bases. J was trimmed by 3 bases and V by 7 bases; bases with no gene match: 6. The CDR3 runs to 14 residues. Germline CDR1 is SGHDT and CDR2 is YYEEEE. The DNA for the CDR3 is TGTGCCAGCTGGGAGACAGGGGGCGACTATGGCTACACCTTC. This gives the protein CASWETGGDYGYTF.

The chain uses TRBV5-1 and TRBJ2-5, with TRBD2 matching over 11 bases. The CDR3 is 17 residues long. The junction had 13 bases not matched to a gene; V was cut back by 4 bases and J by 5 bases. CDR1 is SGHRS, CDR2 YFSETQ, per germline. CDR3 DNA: TGCGCCAGCAGCAACCTAGCGGGGGGAGGTGCTAGCGAGACCCAGTACTTC. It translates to CASSNLAGGGASETQYF.

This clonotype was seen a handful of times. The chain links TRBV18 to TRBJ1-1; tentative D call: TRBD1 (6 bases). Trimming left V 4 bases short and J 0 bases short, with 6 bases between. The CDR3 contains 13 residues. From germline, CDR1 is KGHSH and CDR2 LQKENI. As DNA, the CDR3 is TGTGCCAGCTCACGGGACATGAACACTGAAGCTTTCTTT. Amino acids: CASSRDMNTEAFF.

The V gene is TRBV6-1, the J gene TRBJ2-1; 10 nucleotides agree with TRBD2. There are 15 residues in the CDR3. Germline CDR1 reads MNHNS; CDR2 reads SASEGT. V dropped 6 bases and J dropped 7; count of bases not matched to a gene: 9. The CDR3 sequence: CASRPLTSGVNEQFF. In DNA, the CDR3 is TGTGCCAGCAGGCCCTTAACTAGCGGGGTTAATGAGCAGTTCTTC.

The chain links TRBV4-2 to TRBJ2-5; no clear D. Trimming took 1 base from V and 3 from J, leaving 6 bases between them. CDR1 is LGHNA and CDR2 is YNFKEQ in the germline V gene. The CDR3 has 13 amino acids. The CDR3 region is CASSQVEKETQYF. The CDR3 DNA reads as TGTGCCAGCAGCCAAGTTGAGAAAGAGACCCAGTACTTC.

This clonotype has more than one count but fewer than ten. CDR3 amino acids: CSVEDLGWGETQYF. The CDR3 DNA reads TGCAGCGTTGAAGATCTAGGGTGGGGGGAGACCCAGTACTTC. The J gene is TRBJ2-5, the V gene TRBV29-1, with D perhaps being TRBD1 or TRBD2 (5 bases each). The CDR3 covers 14 residues. Germline CDR1 SQVTM, CDR2 ANQGSEA. V gave up 0 bases and J gave up 5 bases, with 13 bases separating them.